One sample yielded the 6 T cell receptor beta chains listed below, sequenced in a study of control samples from healthy donors and cancer patients. Produced via immunoSEQ multiplex PCR; TCRdb's table is partial and in-frame only. The sample contains some 120,000 clones, roughly 91% of which appear only once. The sample consisted of PBMCs. These receptors all come from a man between 50 and 59 years old with head and neck cancer.

V is TRBV30 and J is TRBJ1-6, with a tentative D call TRBD1 (6 bases). V lost 0 bases and J 9 bases, leaving 12 bases between the germline ends. The CDR3 is 14 amino acids. The germline V gene encodes CDR1 GTSNPN and CDR2 SVGIG (reference sequence). The CDR3 is CAWSVGGQGSPLHF. The CDR3 DNA is TGTGCCTGGAGTGTCGGGGGGCAAGGTTCACCCCTCCACTTT.

The chain is built from TRBV12-3 or TRBV12-4 and TRBJ2-3; D gene ambiguous. The CDR3 is 13 amino acids. Trimming left V 8 bases short and J 4 bases short, with 13 bases between. In DNA, the CDR3 is TGTGCCAGCGGACCTCATTGGGCAGATACGCAGTATTTT. This sequence encodes CASGPHWADTQYF.

The chain combines TRBV4-2 with TRBJ1-1, with D maybe TRBD1 (5 bases). CDR3 length: 13 residues. The germline gives CDR1 LGHNA, CDR2 YNFKEQ. V shed 1 base and J shed 6 bases, with 9 bases lying between them. The CDR3 coding sequence is TGTGCCAGCAGCCAAGGCGGGGCGCCTGAAGCTTTCTTT. This translates into CASSQGGAPEAFF.

This chain joins TRBV30 and TRBJ2-7, with 9 positions matching TRBD1. J gave up 6 bases and V 7 bases, and 10 bases lay outside the gene matches. Germline-derived CDR1 and CDR2 are GTSNPN and SVGIG (reference sequence). The CDR3 has 13 amino acids. This CDR3 reads CALDRGGSLEQYF. The CDR3 nucleotides are TGTGCCTTGGACAGGGGTGGTTCGCTCGAGCAGTACTTC.

This chain connects TRBV19 to TRBJ2-5; 9 nucleotides agree with TRBD2. After removal of 5 bases from V and 5 bases from J, the junction contained 6 bases not matched to a gene. Germline V gene lookup returns CDR1 LNHDA and CDR2 SQIVND (reference sequence). The CDR3 contains 14 residues. The CDR3 region is CASSPVAGEETQYF. CDR3 nucleotides: TGTGCCAGTAGTCCTGTAGCGGGGGAGGAGACCCAGTACTTC.

In nucleotides, the CDR3 is TGTGCCAGCAGCAAAGAAGGGACAGGGAGAAGCAATCAGCCCCAGCATTTT. It is translated as CASSKEGTGRSNQPQHF. The chain combines TRBV21-1 with TRBJ1-5; TRBD1 is taken as the D call from the table, unchecked against the DNA. TRBV21-1 is classified as a pseudogene. The CDR3 consists of 17 residues.